What follows are 24 T cell receptor beta chains derived from one specimen sequenced in a study of OX40 agonist ivuxolimab in advanced cancers. Data came from immunoSEQ multiplex PCR; TCRdb stores just in-frame clones and leaves some out. The data hold fewer than 90,000 clones, with roughly 86% observed a single time. Material: CD4+ or CD8+ T cells sorted from blood, obtained in a trial of the OX40 agonist ivuxolimab. The receptors come from an adult with an advanced solid tumor such as melanoma, head and neck, liver or kidney cancer.

CDR3 nucleotides: TGTGCCAGCAGCCCCCGGGACAGGGAGTCCTACGAGCAGTACTTC. It codes for CASSPRDRESYEQYF. The chain uses TRBV9 and TRBJ2-7; 9 nucleotides agree with TRBD1. CDR1 is SGDLS and CDR2 is YYNGEE in the germline V gene. CDR3 size: 15 residues. Losses at the gene ends were 4 bases for V and 1 base for J; bases not matched to a gene: 6.

This clone has more than one count but fewer than ten. V gene TRBV15 combines with J gene TRBJ2-5, with TRBD2 matching over 9 bases. Germline CDR1 is LNHNV and CDR2 is YYDKDF (reference sequence). The V segment lost 5 bases and the J segment 1 base; nucleotides outside the gene matches: 8. This CDR3 has 16 amino acids. In nucleotides, the CDR3 is TGTGCCACCAGCCCGCGGGGGGGGGCTTTCCAAGAGACCCAGTACTTC. This translates into CATSPRGGAFQETQYF.

This clone was seen a handful of times. The rearrangement joins TRBV19 to TRBJ1-1, with 8 positions matching TRBD1. This CDR3 has 14 amino acids. V lost 4 bases to trimming and J lost 4 bases; unmatched junction nucleotides: 5. Germline V CDR1 and CDR2: LNHDA, SQIVND (reference sequence). The CDR3 DNA reads as TGTGCCAGTAGTACGACAGGGGACCTCACTGAAGCTTTCTTT. Translating gives CASSTTGDLTEAFF.

The V gene is TRBV11-2, the J gene TRBJ1-3; D call uncertain. Germline V gives CDR1 SGHAT, CDR2 FQNNGV. The CDR3 is 11 amino acids. Trimming stripped 1 base from V and 9 bases from J, with 4 bases between. CDR3 region: CASSLGVTIYF. The CDR3 DNA follows: TGTGCCAGCAGCTTAGGGGTCACCATATATTTT.

The genes are TRBV28 and TRBJ1-3, with a tentative D call TRBD1 (5 bases). Trimming took 2 bases from V and 4 from J, leaving 9 bases between them. Germline loops: CDR1 MDHEN, CDR2 SYDVKM. This CDR3 is 14 amino acids long. This CDR3 reads CASSLAGPGNTIYF. The DNA for the CDR3 is TGTGCCAGCAGTTTAGCAGGGCCAGGAAACACCATATATTTT.

The rearrangement uses TRBV7-9 and TRBJ2-5; D may match TRBD1 or TRBD2 (5 bases each). V shed 1 base and J shed 9 bases, with 15 bases lying between them. Germline loops: CDR1 SEHNR, CDR2 FQNEAQ (reference sequence). CDR3 size: 14 residues. The CDR3 nucleotides read TGTGCCAGCAGCTTAGTGGGGACCGTCGGTCCCCAGTACTTC. Translation gives CASSLVGTVGPQYF.

The rearrangement uses TRBV13 and TRBJ2-1, with TRBD2 identical over 13 bases. The germline V gene encodes CDR1 PRHDT and CDR2 FYEKMQ (reference sequence). V was pared by 5 bases and J by 10 bases, with 11 bases of the junction left unmatched. The CDR3 covers 16 residues. Here the CDR3 reads CASSVGLAGDEREQFF. Written as DNA, the CDR3 is TGTGCCAGCAGCGTCGGACTAGCGGGGGATGAGAGGGAGCAGTTCTTC.

This clone was seen only once. The chain has TRBV6-5 and TRBJ1-2, with 8 bases lining up with TRBD1. From germline, CDR1 is MNHEY and CDR2 SVGAGI. The CDR3 sequence is 14 residues long. The ends lost 2 bases at V and 5 bases at J; junction bases unmatched: 4. The CDR3 sequence: CASSYGRGQYGYTF. In nucleotides, the CDR3 is TGTGCCAGCAGTTACGGCAGGGGGCAGTATGGCTACACCTTC.

CDR3 nucleotides: TGTGCCAGTAGTTTCTTGGGCCAGCCCCAGCATTTT. Residues: CASSFLGQPQHF. The chain employs TRBV19 and TRBJ1-5; D gene unclear. V was pared by 5 bases and J by 7 bases, with 9 bases between. In germline, CDR1 is LNHDA, CDR2 SQIVND (reference sequence). This CDR3 has 12 amino acids.

This chain uses TRBV6-5 with TRBJ1-2, with a tentative D call TRBD1 (6 bases). CDR3 length: 13 amino acids. V was pared by 0 bases and J by 5 bases, with 7 bases between. Germline V gives CDR1 MNHEY, CDR2 SVGAGI. CDR3 amino acids: CASSYSRGYGYTF. The CDR3 coding sequence is TGTGCCAGCAGTTACTCGAGGGGGTATGGCTACACCTTC.

The V and J genes are TRBV4-3 and TRBJ2-3; TRBD2 is a possible D gene (6 bases). Germline V CDR1 and CDR2: LGHNA, YSLEER. The CDR3 is 14 residues long. The V end lost 4 bases, the J end lost 1 base, and 9 bases lay between the germline ends. The chain's CDR3 is CASSLGSGTDTQYF. The CDR3 nucleotides read TGCGCCAGCAGCCTCGGGAGCGGCACAGATACGCAGTATTTT.

This chain connects TRBV7-9 to TRBJ2-1, with TRBD2 identical over 13 bases. The germline CDR1 and CDR2 sequences are SEHNR and FQNEAQ (reference sequence). The J segment lost 6 bases and the V segment lost 4 bases, leaving 9 bases of the junction unmatched. The CDR3 consists of 17 residues. CDR3 sequence (DNA): TGTGCCAGCAGCTCGAGGCCTACTAGCGGGAGGGCCAATGAGCAGTTCTTC. Its translation is CASSSRPTSGRANEQFF. The complete variable domain, with remaining parts taken from reference TRBV7-9 and TRBJ2-1, reads DTGVSQNPRHKITKRGQNVTFRCDPISEHNRLYWYRQTLGQGPEFLTYFQNEAQLEKSRLLSDRFSAERPKGSFSTLEIQRTEQGDSAMYLCASSSRPTSGRANEQFFGPGTRLTVL.

The genes are TRBV27 and TRBJ1-1; a possible D gene is TRBD1 (6 bases). V was clipped by 5 bases and J by 0 bases, with 10 bases between them. The CDR3 has 14 residues. The germline V gene has CDR1 MNHEY and CDR2 SMNVEV (reference sequence). In nucleotides, the CDR3 is TGTGCCAGCAGTCTGACAGGATTGAACACTGAAGCTTTCTTT. The encoded protein is CASSLTGLNTEAFF.

The rearrangement joins TRBV7-9 to TRBJ2-2, with TRBD2 as a possible D gene (7 bases). Per germline, CDR1 SEHNR and CDR2 FQNEAQ (reference sequence). The CDR3 length is 19 residues. Trimming removed 4 bases at V and 1 base at J, with 22 bases between. The CDR3 loop is CASSSQRIGGARNTGELFF. As DNA, the CDR3 is TGTGCCAGCAGCTCCCAACGTATAGGGGGGGCGCGGAACACCGGGGAGCTGTTTTTT.

This clone showed up just a few times. The chain has TRBV14 and TRBJ2-7; D is unclear. Trimming shortened V by 5 bases and J by 2 bases, and 4 bases separated the two germline ends. The CDR3 length is 11 residues. Germline CDR1 and CDR2: SGHDN and FVKESK. The chain's CDR3 is CASSSTYEQYF. CDR3 DNA sequence: TGTGCCAGCAGCTCTACCTACGAGCAGTACTTC. The variable domain in full, completed from reference TRBV14 and TRBJ2-7, reads EAGVTQFPSHSVIEKGQTVTLRCDPISGHDNLYWYRRVMGKEIKFLLHFVKESKQDESGMPNNRFLAERTGGTYSTLKVQPAELEDSGVYFCASSSTYEQYFGPGTRLTVT.

The gene calls are TRBV11-2 and TRBJ2-3; no definite D call. This CDR3 is built from 12 residues. V was shortened by 1 base and J by 4 bases, with 3 bases between the two germline ends. Germline-derived CDR1 and CDR2 are SGHAT and FQNNGV. The CDR3 nucleotides read TGTGCCAGCAGCTTAGGGTCAGATACGCAGTATTTT. Amino acid sequence: CASSLGSDTQYF.

V usage is TRBV18 and J usage is TRBJ2-3, with D unresolved. Germline loops: CDR1 KGHSH, CDR2 LQKENI. The CDR3 spans 11 residues. Trimming left V 5 bases short and J 4 bases short, with 4 bases between. The CDR3 coding sequence is TGTGCCAGCTCAATTTCAGATACGCAGTATTTT. Its protein product is CASSISDTQYF.

V and J are TRBV7-7 and TRBJ2-1; 7 bases fit TRBD2. The V and J ends lost 3 bases and 12 bases, in that order; junction bases with no gene match: 5. Per germline, CDR1 SSHAT and CDR2 FNYEAQ (reference sequence). The CDR3 totals 12 residues. The CDR3 DNA reads as TGTGCCAGCAGCTTCGAGGGAGGGACGCAGTTCTTC. It yields the protein CASSFEGGTQFF.

This chain links TRBV18 with TRBJ1-2, with TRBD1 matching over 9 bases. V gave up 3 bases and J gave up 3 bases; unmatched junction bases: 5. The CDR3 is made up of 15 amino acids. CDR1 and CDR2 from the germline V gene are KGHSH and LQKENI. The CDR3 region is CASSPGTGGHYGYTF. The CDR3 DNA reads TGTGCCAGCTCACCGGGCACAGGGGGCCACTATGGCTACACCTTC.

This chain uses TRBV6-5 with TRBJ2-7; D is undetermined. The CDR3 covers 13 residues. The germline V gene has CDR1 MNHEY and CDR2 SVGAGI. The germline V and J ends were trimmed by 5 bases and 7 bases, with 15 bases remaining between them. The DNA of the CDR3 is TGTGCCAGCAGTCGAGACACGTCGAGAGAGCAGTACTTC. Its protein is CASSRDTSREQYF.

This rearrangement joins TRBV7-3 to TRBJ2-1, with a weak D call TRBD2 (6 bases). V dropped 8 bases and J dropped 8 bases, with 22 bases sitting between them. Looked up from germline, CDR1 is SGHTA and CDR2 is FQGTGA. CDR3 size: 15 residues. The CDR3 loop is CASEQAGPPRDEQFF. The DNA of the CDR3 is TGTGCCAGCGAGCAGGCGGGGCCCCCGAGGGATGAGCAGTTCTTC. Combining the CDR3 with reference TRBV7-3 and TRBJ2-1 gives the whole variable domain GAGVSQTPSNKVTEKGKYVELRCDPISGHTALYWYRQSLGQGPEFLIYFQGTGAADDSGLPNDRFFAVRPEGSVSTLKIQRTERGDSAVYLCASEQAGPPRDEQFFGPGTRLTVL.

V usage is TRBV5-1 and J usage is TRBJ2-3; 9 bases align to TRBD2. This CDR3 region has 15 residues. Germline V gene lookup returns CDR1 SGHRS and CDR2 YFSETQ. The junction had 2 bases not matched to a gene; V was cut back by 1 base and J by 2 bases. In DNA, the CDR3 is TGCGCCAGCAGCTTGACTAGCGGGTTCACAGATACGCAGTATTTT. Translated: CASSLTSGFTDTQYF.

This clone has only one observation. The chain combines TRBV14 with TRBJ1-5, with 7 bases that match TRBD1. From germline, CDR1 is SGHDN and CDR2 FVKESK. Trimming took 3 bases from V and 3 from J; bases not matched to a gene: 2. The CDR3 length is 14 residues. Written as DNA, the CDR3 is TGTGCCAGCAGCCAGACAGGGCACAATCAGCCCCAGCATTTT. This codes for CASSQTGHNQPQHF. Based on the CDR3 plus reference TRBV14 and TRBJ1-5, the full variable domain is EAGVTQFPSHSVIEKGQTVTLRCDPISGHDNLYWYRRVMGKEIKFLLHFVKESKQDESGMPNNRFLAERTGGTYSTLKVQPAELEDSGVYFCASSQTGHNQPQHFGDGTRLSIL.

The J gene is TRBJ2-3, the V gene TRBV28; D is possibly TRBD2 (5 bases). Germline CDR1 reads MDHEN; CDR2 reads SYDVKM. The germline V and J ends were trimmed by 3 bases and 1 base, with 11 bases remaining between them. The CDR3 consists of 15 residues. The CDR3 nucleotides are TGTGCCAGCAGTTTCGGCCGGCGGGGCACAGATACGCAGTATTTT. This gives the protein CASSFGRRGTDTQYF.